This is a list of T cell receptor beta chains from one sample in a study of beta chain features in type 1 diabetes. Data came from immunoSEQ multiplex PCR; TCRdb stores just in-frame clones and leaves some out. This table holds about 290,000 clones, 7% to 9% found once. The sample taken for sequencing was central memory CD4+ T cells from blood. The receptors stem from a woman under 30 in good health. CDR3s include the opening cysteine and the closing phenylalanine or tryptophan. D genes are given only for firm matches. A row's size may be missing; if present it is once, few, many or a size class.

V gene,clone size,D gene,J gene,CDR3 DNA,CDR3 protein
TRBV2,many,-,TRBJ2-3,TGTGCCAGCAGTGTCTCGACAGGACCAGAGGGTACGCAGTATTTT,CASSVSTGPEGTQYF
TRBV25-1,-,TRBD2,TRBJ2-7,TGTGCCAGCAGCCAAGGCCCGCGGACTAGCGACGAGCAGTACTTC,CASSQGPRTSDEQYF
TRBV7-3,few,TRBD1,TRBJ2-7,TGTGCCAGCAGCCGACAGGGAAGGTCCTACGAGCAGTACTTC,CASSRQGRSYEQYF
TRBV21-1,few,-,TRBJ1-2,TGTGCCAGCAGCAAACCCGTGGCAGGTGATTGGGAAAAACGGCAGGGAGCTAACTATGGCTACACCTTC,CASSKPVAGDWEKRQGANYGYTF
TRBV28,-,-,TRBJ1-3,TGTGCCAGCAGCCGGTTTATAGAAAACACCATATATTTT,CASSRFIENTIYF
TRBV2,few,-,TRBJ1-2,TGTGCCAGCAGTGAGGAGGGTTCGGTAGTCGGCTACACCTTC,CASSEEGSVVGYTF
TRBV7-6,few,TRBD2,TRBJ2-1,TGTGCCAGCAGCCGTAGCCTTAGCGGGGGCTACAATGAGCAGTTCTTC,CASSRSLSGGYNEQFF
TRBV29-1,-,-,TRBJ1-1,TGCAGCGGGAGTCAGAACACTGAAGCTTTCTTT,CSGSQNTEAFF
TRBV7-9,few,TRBD1,TRBJ1-1,TGTGCCAGCAGCAGCACCGCCGGACAGGGGTTCGAAGCTTTCTTT,CASSSTAGQGFEAFF
TRBV29-1,many,-,TRBJ2-7,TGCAGCGCCACTGGGGGGTCTACCTACGAGCAGTACTTC,CSATGGSTYEQYF
TRBV20-1,-,-,TRBJ1-1,TGCAGTGCTAGAGATCCGAGGGGATTT,CSARDPRGF
TRBV6-1,few,-,TRBJ1-5,TGTGCCAGCAGTGAAACTATGGGTCAGCCCCAGCATTTT,CASSETMGQPQHF
TRBV7-3,few,TRBD2,TRBJ2-5,TGTGCCAGCAGCTTAGCGGGAGGTTTCCAAGAGACCCAGTACTTC,CASSLAGGFQETQYF
TRBV5-1,few,-,TRBJ2-3,TGCGCCAGCAGCTTGCCAGCAGCAAGCACAGATACGCAGTATTTT,CASSLPAASTDTQYF
TRBV7-9,-,TRBD2,TRBJ2-1,TGTGCCAGCAGCCAAGAGGGAGGGATTGCGTTCTTC,CASSQEGGIAFF
TRBV5-4,-,-,TRBJ2-5,TGTGCCAGCAGCTTGGCCTTGACCCAGAGGGGAGAGACCCAGTACTTC,CASSLALTQRGETQYF
TRBV13,few,-,TRBJ2-2,TGTGCCAGCAGCCCTAGAATAAACACCGGGGAGCTGTTTTTT,CASSPRINTGELFF